These 31 T cell receptor beta chains were all obtained from the same sample, sequenced in a study of immune evolution from preneoplasia to lung adenocarcinoma listed by TCRdb under 2021. The library was prepared using the immunoSEQ multiplex PCR assay. In its TCRdb copy, this immuneACCESS table keeps in-frame sequences only and misses some clones. Where compared with another copy, unresolved V genes explain less than half of these, and the others have no known cause. In all, the sample holds roughly 2,600 clones, and about 90% of those were seen once. The ten largest clones add up to about 3.4% of the sample. The specimen was FFPE adjacent normal lung tissue. The receptors come from a person aged 65 to 85 with lung adenocarcinoma.

The chain uses TRBV28 and TRBJ2-5; TRBD2 matches 14 bases. Unmatched junction bases numbered 13, after V lost 5 bases and J lost 5 bases. The CDR3 is 18 amino acids. Germline V gene sequence: CDR1 MDHEN, CDR2 SYDVKM. CDR3 in DNA: TGTGCCAGCAGTCGAAACCCCGGGACTAGCGGGGGAGTGGAGACCCAGTACTTC. It is translated as CASSRNPGTSGGVETQYF.

The CDR3 region is CASSRGQPQHF. CDR3 in DNA: TGCGCCAGCAGCCGGGGCCAGCCCCAGCATTTT. The chain has TRBV4-1 and TRBJ1-5; the D gene is possibly TRBD1 (5 bases). Germline CDR1 is MGHRA and CDR2 is YSYEKL. This CDR3 is 11 amino acids long. V was trimmed by 4 bases and J by 7 bases, leaving 5 bases between them.

The chain carries TRBV2 and TRBJ2-1; 9 nucleotides agree with TRBD2. Germline values: CDR1 SNHLY, CDR2 FYNNEI. J lost 2 bases, V lost 3 bases, and 11 bases had no gene match. The CDR3 runs 18 residues. The CDR3 sequence: CASSDSTGREGTYNEQFF. The CDR3 DNA reads TGTGCCAGCAGTGATTCGACTGGGCGGGAGGGAACCTACAATGAGCAGTTCTTC.

The chain employs TRBV6-1 and TRBJ1-1, with D perhaps matching TRBD1 (6 bases). This CDR3 spans 13 amino acids. The germline V gene encodes CDR1 MNHNS and CDR2 SASEGT. Between the trimmed V and J ends, which lost 6 bases and 7 bases, there was a span of 15 bases. In DNA form, the CDR3 reads TGTGCCAGCAGCCTCGCAGGGGTCAGTGAAGCTTTCTTT. Its protein is CASSLAGVSEAFF.

J is TRBJ1-1 and V is TRBV7-3, with D possibly matching TRBD1 (5 bases). Trimming removed 2 bases at V and 4 bases at J, with 23 bases between. The CDR3 is 18 residues long. Germline V gene sequence: CDR1 SGHTA, CDR2 FQGTGA. The CDR3 DNA follows: TGTGCCAGCAGCTTATTCTTCGGGGGGATGAGTACGAGCACTGAAGCTTTCTTT. Its translation is CASSLFFGGMSTSTEAFF.

In nucleotides, the CDR3 is TGTGCCAGCAGCTTAGTTCAGGGTTCCTACGAGCAGTACTTC. Its translation is CASSLVQGSYEQYF. The chain employs TRBV11-2 and TRBJ2-7; a possible D gene is TRBD1 (5 bases). Germline CDR1 reads SGHAT; CDR2 reads FQNNGV. The length of the CDR3 is 14 residues. V was shortened by 1 base and J by 1 base, with 8 bases between the two germline ends.

As to this clone: A read error may account for a junction end that differs from germline. The chain joins TRBV7-2 to TRBJ1-2; D uncertain. This CDR3 is 14 amino acids long. Germline-derived CDR1 and CDR2 are SGHTA and FQGNSA. The CDR3 sequence is CASSLAGSRYGYTF. The DNA for the CDR3 is TGTGCCAGCAGCCTAGCAGGAAGTCGCTATGGCTACACCTTC.

This chain joins TRBV30 and TRBJ1-1; a possible D gene is TRBD1 (5 bases). Deletions cut 1 base from V and 3 bases from J, with 9 bases between. Germline V gene lookup returns CDR1 GTSNPN and CDR2 SVGIG (reference sequence). The CDR3 contains 13 residues. The CDR3 region is CAWSAQGYTEAFF. The CDR3, as DNA: TGTGCCTGGAGTGCCCAGGGATACACTGAAGCTTTCTTT.

This chain joins TRBV5-5 and TRBJ1-2; possibly TRBD1 for D (6 bases). Trimming stripped 1 base from V and 6 bases from J, with 10 bases between. The CDR3 sequence is 13 residues long. Germline values: CDR1 SGHKS, CDR2 YYEKEE (reference sequence). The CDR3 spells CASSLIGGNGYTF. The CDR3 region has the DNA TGTGCCAGCAGCTTGATAGGGGGTAATGGCTACACCTTC.

This rearrangement joins TRBV19 to TRBJ1-2, with D perhaps TRBD1 (5 bases). Per germline, CDR1 LNHDA and CDR2 SQIVND (reference sequence). The CDR3 covers 14 residues. V lost 3 bases to trimming and J lost 6 bases, with 14 bases between them. CDR3 DNA: TGTGCCAGTAGTATTAGGGACCAGAGGAATGGCTACACCTTC. It is translated as CASSIRDQRNGYTF.

The V call is TRBV7-9, the J call TRBJ2-2; 11 bases map to TRBD2. The trim removed 5 bases at V and 7 bases at J, leaving 9 bases unmatched. The CDR3 sequence is 16 residues long. The germline V gene has CDR1 SEHNR and CDR2 FQNEAQ (reference sequence). DNA of the CDR3: TGTGCCAGCAGCCCCAGGACTAGCGGGTACGACGGGGAGCTGTTTTTT. Residues: CASSPRTSGYDGELFF.

The chain is built from TRBV11-2 and TRBJ2-7, with 8 bases lining up with TRBD2. V trimming: 4 bases; J trimming: 3 bases; junction bases outside the gene matches: 11. The CDR3 is 16 residues long. CDR1 and CDR2 from the germline V gene are SGHAT and FQNNGV. CDR3 sequence: CASSSLSGREGYEQYF. The CDR3 region has the DNA TGTGCCAGCAGCTCCCTCAGCGGGAGAGAGGGCTACGAGCAGTACTTC.

The rearrangement links TRBV6-6 to TRBJ1-4, with 7 bases matching TRBD1. The CDR3 is 13 amino acids. The germline CDR1 and CDR2 sequences are MNHNY and SVGAGI (reference sequence). The V gene end was trimmed by 3 bases and the J gene end by 6 bases; junction bases not matched to a gene: 1. The CDR3 loop reads CASSYQGDEKLFF. The CDR3 nucleotides are TGTGCCAGCAGTTATCAGGGGGATGAAAAACTGTTTTTT.

In this sample, this clone turned up a few times. The V and J genes are TRBV5-6 and TRBJ2-7; D possibly corresponds to TRBD2 (6 bases). Per the germline V gene, CDR1 is SGHDT and CDR2 is YYEEEE. V lost 3 bases to trimming and J lost 6 bases, with 10 bases between them. This CDR3 comprises 12 residues. This CDR3 is CASSSGEREQYF. The CDR3, as DNA: TGTGCCAGCAGCTCGGGGGAGCGCGAGCAGTACTTC.

The chain recombines TRBV6-1 with TRBJ2-7; 7 nucleotides align to TRBD1. This CDR3 contains 15 residues. V lost 3 bases, J lost 4 bases, and 9 bases stayed unmatched. Germline V gene lookup returns CDR1 MNHNS and CDR2 SASEGT. The CDR3 nucleotides are TGTGCCAGCAGTGAGGGGACAGAAGGGTGGTACGAGCAGTACTTC. Residues: CASSEGTEGWYEQYF.

The V gene is TRBV2, the J gene TRBJ2-7; TRBD2 might be the D (6 bases). Germline CDR1 SNHLY, CDR2 FYNNEI. Trimming left V 8 bases short and J 2 bases short, with 13 bases between. This CDR3 has 13 residues. As DNA, the CDR3 is TGTGCCAGCTCCTGGGACTCCACCTACGAGCAGTACTTC. Translating gives CASSWDSTYEQYF.

The chain recombines TRBV10-3 with TRBJ2-1; 12 bases map to TRBD2. CDR3 length: 14 residues. Looked up from germline, CDR1 is ENHRY and CDR2 is SYGVKD. With V trimmed by 5 bases and J by 9 bases, 5 bases remained unmatched. The CDR3 loop reads CAISTTSGSTEQFF. CDR3 nucleotide sequence: TGTGCCATCAGTACGACTAGCGGGAGTACTGAGCAGTTCTTC.

V and J are TRBV6-6 and TRBJ1-5; D remains ambiguous. V was shortened by 4 bases and J by 3 bases, with 10 bases between the two germline ends. The CDR3 has 14 amino acids. In germline, CDR1 is MNHNY, CDR2 SVGAGI (reference sequence). CDR3 in amino acids: CASSLDTANQPQHF. CDR3 nucleotide sequence: TGTGCCAGCAGTTTAGACACTGCCAATCAGCCCCAGCATTTT.

This clone appeared once. The V and J genes are TRBV19 and TRBJ1-2; 10 bases agree with TRBD1. V lost 6 bases to trimming and J lost 8 bases; unmatched junction nucleotides: 6. This CDR3 region has 13 residues. Germline V lookup: CDR1 LNHDA, CDR2 SQIVND (reference sequence). DNA for the CDR3: TGTGCCAGTAGCGACAGGGGGCGAAGGGGCTACACCTTC. This translates into CASSDRGRRGYTF.

This chain connects TRBV6-1 to TRBJ1-1; a possible D gene is TRBD1 (5 bases). The CDR3 totals 15 residues. V gave up 2 bases and J gave up 2 bases, with 12 bases separating them. CDR1 MNHNS and CDR2 SASEGT come from the germline V gene. The CDR3, as DNA: TGTGCCAGCAGTGAAAGTGGGCAGGGAAACACTGAAGCTTTCTTT. Translation: CASSESGQGNTEAFF.

The chain combines TRBV6-5 with TRBJ2-5; no firm D call. V lost 4 bases and J 2 bases, leaving 11 bases between the germline ends. CDR3 length: 14 amino acids. The germline CDR1 and CDR2 sequences are MNHEY and SVGAGI. CDR3 bases: TGTGCCAGCAGTTTCAATCCGGATCAAGAGACCCAGTACTTC. Protein sequence: CASSFNPDQETQYF.

The rearrangement uses TRBV10-3 and TRBJ2-5; tentative D call: TRBD1 (6 bases). V was clipped by 0 bases and J by 4 bases, with 9 bases between them. The length of the CDR3 is 14 residues. From germline, CDR1 is ENHRY and CDR2 SYGVKD. CDR3 DNA sequence: TGTGCCATCAGTGAGTCTGAGGGGGTAGAGACCCAGTACTTC. This sequence encodes CAISESEGVETQYF.

The chain uses TRBV4-1 and TRBJ2-7, with 9 bases aligning to TRBD2. The trim removed 2 bases at V and 6 bases at J, leaving 5 bases unmatched. The CDR3 has 14 amino acids. Germline V gene lookup returns CDR1 MGHRA and CDR2 YSYEKL. The CDR3 DNA follows: TGCGCCAGCAGCCAATTAGCGGGAGAATCCGAGCAGTACTTC. It codes for CASSQLAGESEQYF.

The chain uses TRBV11-1 and TRBJ2-7; 9 positions agree with TRBD2. The germline gives CDR1 SGHAT, CDR2 FQDESV (reference sequence). The CDR3 totals 15 residues. V trimming: 8 bases; J trimming: 3 bases; junction bases outside the gene matches: 11. Here the CDR3 DNA reads TGTGCCAGCTCACACGTGGCTAGCGGGGACTACGAGCAGTACTTC. This translates into CASSHVASGDYEQYF.

The chain recombines TRBV29-1 with TRBJ2-1, with a possible D match to TRBD1 (5 bases). Germline assignment: CDR1 SQVTM and CDR2 ANQGSEA. CDR3 size: 12 residues. V was shortened by 8 bases and J by 4 bases, with 12 bases between the two germline ends. For the CDR3, the DNA is TGCAGCTTTCAGACAGAATACAATGAGCAGTTCTTC. It translates to CSFQTEYNEQFF.

This clone came up once. This sequence joins TRBV28 and TRBJ2-3; no definite D call. The germline CDR1 and CDR2 sequences are MDHEN and SYDVKM. The CDR3 spans 15 residues. Trimming removed 6 bases at V and 3 bases at J, with 16 bases between. The CDR3 coding sequence is TGTGCCAGCAGCCCCCCGGCCCGCTTGACAGATACGCAGTATTTT. Protein sequence: CASSPPARLTDTQYF.

This clone was counted only a few times. The V gene is TRBV4-1, the J gene TRBJ2-7; D call uncertain. V was cut by 3 bases and J by 2 bases, with 11 bases left in between. Germline V gene data show CDR1 as MGHRA and CDR2 as YSYEKL. CDR3 length equals 14 residues. The CDR3, as DNA: TGCGCCAGCAGCCAGCCCCTAATCCCCTACGAGCAGTACTTC. This gives the protein CASSQPLIPYEQYF.

The genes are TRBV6-6 and TRBJ2-7; 7 nucleotides line up with TRBD1. Germline CDR1 reads MNHNY; CDR2 reads SVGAGI (reference sequence). The CDR3 consists of 14 residues. J was trimmed by 2 bases and V by 2 bases; bases with no gene match: 3. CDR3 residues: CASSYVGQTYEQYF. CDR3 DNA sequence: TGTGCCAGCAGTTACGTGGGACAGACCTACGAGCAGTACTTC.

On this clone itself: Other DNA sequences of this sample code for an identical CDR3. The rearrangement links TRBV2 to TRBJ1-1, with D perhaps matching TRBD1 (5 bases). Per germline, CDR1 SNHLY and CDR2 FYNNEI. The CDR3 covers 14 residues. V lost 4 bases to trimming and J lost 1 base, with 10 bases between them. CDR3 amino acids: CASSATASNTEAFF. In DNA form, the CDR3 reads TGTGCCAGCAGTGCGACAGCTTCGAACACTGAAGCTTTCTTT.

This sequence joins TRBV30 and TRBJ1-1; a possible D gene is TRBD1 (6 bases). CDR3 length equals 14 residues. The germline V gene has CDR1 GTSNPN and CDR2 SVGIG (reference sequence). The V and J ends lost 5 bases and 3 bases respectively, with 16 bases between them. The CDR3 sequence: CAWALGATDTEAFF. Written as DNA, the CDR3 is TGTGCCTGGGCCTTGGGGGCCACCGACACTGAAGCTTTCTTT.

The rearrangement links TRBV7-8 to TRBJ2-7; the D gene is possibly TRBD2 (5 bases). The CDR3 loop spans 12 amino acids. CDR1 and CDR2 (germline): SGHVS, FQNEAQ. The V end was cut by 1 base, the J end by 5 bases, with 6 bases between. The CDR3 coding sequence is TGTGCCAGCAGCTTAGGTAGCGACGAGCAGTACTTC. It codes for CASSLGSDEQYF.